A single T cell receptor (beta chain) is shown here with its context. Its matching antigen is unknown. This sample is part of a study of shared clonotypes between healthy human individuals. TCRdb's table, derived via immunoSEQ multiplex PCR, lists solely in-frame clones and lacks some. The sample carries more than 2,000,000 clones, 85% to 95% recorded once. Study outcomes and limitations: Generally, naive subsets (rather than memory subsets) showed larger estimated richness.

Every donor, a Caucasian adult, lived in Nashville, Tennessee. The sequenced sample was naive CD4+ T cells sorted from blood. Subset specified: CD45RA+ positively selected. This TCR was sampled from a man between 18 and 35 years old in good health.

The CDR3 is CASSQAVSEKLFF. In nucleotides, the CDR3 is TGCGCCAGCAGCCAAGCTGTTTCCGAAAAACTGTTTTTT. The chain carries TRBV4-1 and TRBJ1-4; the D is unclear. Between the trimmed V and J ends, which lost 1 base and 8 bases, there was a span of 8 bases. The CDR3 covers 13 residues. Germline V gives CDR1 MGHRA, CDR2 YSYEKL.